The sequence of this TCR beta chain was determined in a study of shared clonotypes between healthy human individuals. Data came from immunoSEQ multiplex PCR; TCRdb stores just in-frame clones and leaves some out. The profile shows roughly 2.4 million clones, approximately 94% of them singletons. Sequencing used naive CD4+ T cells sorted from blood. The subset is: CD45RA+ positively selected. This clonotype originated in a young man in good health.

Here the CDR3 DNA reads TGTGCCTGGAGCACCTACGGGAACCCTGGAAACACCATATATTTT. Its protein product is CAWSTYGNPGNTIYF. This rearrangement joins TRBV30 to TRBJ1-3; D is unclear. The CDR3 has 15 amino acids. Trimming removed 3 bases at V and 2 bases at J, with 14 bases between. In germline, CDR1 is GTSNPN, CDR2 SVGIG (reference sequence).